This TCR beta chain was recovered during a study of cytomegalovirus exposure and HLA in healthy donors. The CDR3 spans 13 residues. Germline CDR1 MNHEY, CDR2 SVGAGI. Trimming left V 9 bases short and J 5 bases short, with 13 bases between. Use of 60 Vbeta and 13 Jbeta primers characterized the PCR. Using immunoSEQ multiplex PCR, the repertoire was profiled, and TCRdb retains in-frame clones only, with some absent. The data contain 150,000 to 200,000 clones, around 80% of them singletons. Sequencing used PBMCs. The receptor was derived from a girl between 5 and 17 years old in good health and CMV-seropositive. V and J are TRBV6-5 and TRBJ1-4; a possible D gene is TRBD1 (6 bases). CDR3 sequence: CARVTGENEKLFF. CDR3 DNA sequence: TGTGCCAGGGTGACAGGTGAAAATGAAAAACTGTTTTTT.